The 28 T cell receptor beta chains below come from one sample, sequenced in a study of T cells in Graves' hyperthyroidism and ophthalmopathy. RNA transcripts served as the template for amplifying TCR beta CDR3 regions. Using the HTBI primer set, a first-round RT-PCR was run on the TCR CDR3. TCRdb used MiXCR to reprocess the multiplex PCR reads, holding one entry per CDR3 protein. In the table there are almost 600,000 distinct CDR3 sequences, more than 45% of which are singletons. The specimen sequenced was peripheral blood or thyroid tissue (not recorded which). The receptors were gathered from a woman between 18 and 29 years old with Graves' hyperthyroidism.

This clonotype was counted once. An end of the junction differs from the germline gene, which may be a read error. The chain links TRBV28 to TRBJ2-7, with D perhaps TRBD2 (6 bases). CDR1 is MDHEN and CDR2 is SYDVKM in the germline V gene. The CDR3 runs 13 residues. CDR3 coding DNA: TGTGCCAGCAGCGTGGGGACTTCGTACGGGCAGTACTTC. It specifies CASSVGTSYGQYF.

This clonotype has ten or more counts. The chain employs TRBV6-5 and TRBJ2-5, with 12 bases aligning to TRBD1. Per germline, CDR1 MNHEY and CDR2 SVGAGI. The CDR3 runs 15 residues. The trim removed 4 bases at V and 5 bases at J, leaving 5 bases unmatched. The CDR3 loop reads CASSWDRGLRETQYF. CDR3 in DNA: TGTGCCAGCAGTTGGGACAGGGGGCTAAGGGAGACCCAGTACTTC.

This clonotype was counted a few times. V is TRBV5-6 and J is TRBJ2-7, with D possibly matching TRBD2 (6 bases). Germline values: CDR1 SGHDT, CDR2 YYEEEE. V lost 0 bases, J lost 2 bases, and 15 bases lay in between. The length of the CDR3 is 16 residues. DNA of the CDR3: TGTGCCAGCAGCTTGGCCGGGCGGGACCTTACCTACGAGCAGTACTTC. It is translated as CASSLAGRDLTYEQYF.

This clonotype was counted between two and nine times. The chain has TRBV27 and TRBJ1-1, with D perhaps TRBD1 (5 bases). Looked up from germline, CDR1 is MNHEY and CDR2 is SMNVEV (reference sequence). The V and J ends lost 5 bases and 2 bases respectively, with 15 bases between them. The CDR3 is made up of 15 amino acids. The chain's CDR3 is CASSPERGVNTEAFF. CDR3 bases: TGTGCCAGCAGTCCAGAGCGAGGGGTCAACACTGAAGCTTTCTTT.

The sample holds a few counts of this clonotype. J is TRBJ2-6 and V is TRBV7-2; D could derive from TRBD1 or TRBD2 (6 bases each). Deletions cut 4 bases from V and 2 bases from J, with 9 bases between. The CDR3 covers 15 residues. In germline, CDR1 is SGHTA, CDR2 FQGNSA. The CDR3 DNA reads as TGTGCCAGCAGCTCGGGGGCTACTGGGGCCAACGTCCTGACTTTC. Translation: CASSSGATGANVLTF. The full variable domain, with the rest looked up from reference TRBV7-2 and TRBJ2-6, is GAGVSQSPSNKVTEKGKDVELRCDPISGHTALYWYRQSLGQGLEFLIYFQGNSAPDKSGLPSDRFSAERTGGSVSTLTIQRTQQEDSAVYLCASSSGATGANVLTFGAGSRLTVL.

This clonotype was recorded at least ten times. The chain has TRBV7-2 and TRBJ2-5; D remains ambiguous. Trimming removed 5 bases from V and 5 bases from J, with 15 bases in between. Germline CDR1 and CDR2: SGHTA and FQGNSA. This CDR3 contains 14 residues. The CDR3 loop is CASSLGRITETQYF. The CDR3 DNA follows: TGTGCCAGCAGCCTAGGAAGGATAACTGAGACCCAGTACTTC.

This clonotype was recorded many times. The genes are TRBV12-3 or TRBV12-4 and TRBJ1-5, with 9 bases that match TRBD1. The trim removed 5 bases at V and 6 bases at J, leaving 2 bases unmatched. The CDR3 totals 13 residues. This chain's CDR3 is CASSGQGTQPQHF. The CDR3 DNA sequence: TGTGCCAGCAGTGGACAGGGGACTCAGCCCCAGCATTTT.

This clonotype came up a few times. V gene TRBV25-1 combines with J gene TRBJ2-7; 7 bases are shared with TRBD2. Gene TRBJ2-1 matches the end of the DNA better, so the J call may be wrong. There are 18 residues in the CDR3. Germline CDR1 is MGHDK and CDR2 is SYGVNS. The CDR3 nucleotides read TGTGCCAGCAGTGAATCGTGGACTAGAAGAGTTTGGCGTGATGAGCAGTTCTTC. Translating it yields CASSESWTRRVWRDEQFF.

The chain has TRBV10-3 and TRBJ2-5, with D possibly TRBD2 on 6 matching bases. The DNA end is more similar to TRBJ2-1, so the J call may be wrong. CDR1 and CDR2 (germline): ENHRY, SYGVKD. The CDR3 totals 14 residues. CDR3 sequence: CAISESGLGNEQFF. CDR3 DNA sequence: TGTGCCATCAGTGAGTCGGGACTTGGGAATGAGCAGTTCTTC.

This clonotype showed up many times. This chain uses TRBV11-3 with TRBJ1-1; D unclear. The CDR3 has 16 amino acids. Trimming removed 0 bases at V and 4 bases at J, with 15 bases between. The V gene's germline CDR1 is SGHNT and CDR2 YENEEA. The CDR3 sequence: CASSLDPGSMTTEAFF. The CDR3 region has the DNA TGTGCCAGCAGCTTAGATCCCGGTTCTATGACCACTGAAGCTTTCTTT.

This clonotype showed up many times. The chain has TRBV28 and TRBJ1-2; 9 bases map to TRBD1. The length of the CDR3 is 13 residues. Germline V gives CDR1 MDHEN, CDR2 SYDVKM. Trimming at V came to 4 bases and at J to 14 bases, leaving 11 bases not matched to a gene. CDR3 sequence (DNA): TGTGCCAGCAGTTCGGACAGGGGCTCCGCACGGACCTTC. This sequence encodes CASSSDRGSARTF.

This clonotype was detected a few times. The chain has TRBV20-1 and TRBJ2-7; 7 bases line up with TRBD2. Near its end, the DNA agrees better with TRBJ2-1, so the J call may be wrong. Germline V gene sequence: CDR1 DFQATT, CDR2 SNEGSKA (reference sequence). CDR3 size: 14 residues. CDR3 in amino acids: CSANPPSGYNEQFF. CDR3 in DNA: TGCAGTGCTAATCCTCCTAGCGGATACAATGAGCAGTTCTTC.

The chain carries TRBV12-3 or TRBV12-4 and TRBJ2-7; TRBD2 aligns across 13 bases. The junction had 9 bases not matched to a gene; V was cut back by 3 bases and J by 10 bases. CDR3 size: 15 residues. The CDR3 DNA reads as TGTGCCAGCAGTTTGGGGACTAGCGGGACGGGCGAACAGTACTTC. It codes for CASSLGTSGTGEQYF.

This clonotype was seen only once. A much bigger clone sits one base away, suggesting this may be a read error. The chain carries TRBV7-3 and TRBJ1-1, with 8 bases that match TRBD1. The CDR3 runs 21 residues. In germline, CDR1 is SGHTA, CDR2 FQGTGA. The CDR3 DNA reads TGTGCCAGCAGCTTAGCCGGCGGGACAGGTTTCTTGTCTGACATGAACACTGTAGCTTTCTTT. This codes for CASSLAGGTGFLSDMNTVAFF.

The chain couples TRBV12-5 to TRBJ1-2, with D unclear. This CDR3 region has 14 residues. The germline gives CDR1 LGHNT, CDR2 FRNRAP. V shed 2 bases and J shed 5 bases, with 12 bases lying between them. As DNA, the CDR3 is TGTGCTAGTGGTTTGTTCGAGGACCCATATGGCTACACCTTC. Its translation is CASGLFEDPYGYTF.

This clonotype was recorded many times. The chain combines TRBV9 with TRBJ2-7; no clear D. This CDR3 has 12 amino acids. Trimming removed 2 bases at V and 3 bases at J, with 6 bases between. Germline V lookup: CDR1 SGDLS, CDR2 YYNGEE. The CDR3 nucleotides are TGTGCCAGCAGCGTGGCCAGCTACGAGCAGTACTTC. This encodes CASSVASYEQYF.

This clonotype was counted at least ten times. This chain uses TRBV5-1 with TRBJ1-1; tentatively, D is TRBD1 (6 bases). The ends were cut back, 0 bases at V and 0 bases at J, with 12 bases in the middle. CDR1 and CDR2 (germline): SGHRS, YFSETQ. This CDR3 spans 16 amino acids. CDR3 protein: CASSLVGQSLNTEAFF. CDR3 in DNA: TGCGCCAGCAGCTTGGTCGGACAGAGCTTGAACACTGAAGCTTTCTTT.

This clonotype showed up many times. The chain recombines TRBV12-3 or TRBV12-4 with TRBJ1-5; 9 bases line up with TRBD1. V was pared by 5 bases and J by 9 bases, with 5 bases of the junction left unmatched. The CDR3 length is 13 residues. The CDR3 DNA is TGTGCCAGCAGTCCTTTGACAGGGGGGCCCCAGCATTTT. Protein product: CASSPLTGGPQHF.

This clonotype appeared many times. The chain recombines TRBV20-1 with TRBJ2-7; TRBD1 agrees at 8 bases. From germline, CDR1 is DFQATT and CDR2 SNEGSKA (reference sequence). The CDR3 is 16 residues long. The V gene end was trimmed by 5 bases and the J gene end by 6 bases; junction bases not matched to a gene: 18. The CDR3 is CSAGGPTGGTTGEQYF. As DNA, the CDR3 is TGCAGTGCTGGAGGACCAACAGGGGGAACCACGGGCGAGCAGTACTTC.

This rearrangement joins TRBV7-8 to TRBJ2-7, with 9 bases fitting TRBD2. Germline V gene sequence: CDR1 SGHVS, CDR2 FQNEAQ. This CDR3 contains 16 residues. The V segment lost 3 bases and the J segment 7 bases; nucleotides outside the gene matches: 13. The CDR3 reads CASSFRDGGLAWEQYF. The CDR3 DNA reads TGTGCCAGCAGCTTCCGGGACGGTGGACTAGCGTGGGAGCAGTACTTC.

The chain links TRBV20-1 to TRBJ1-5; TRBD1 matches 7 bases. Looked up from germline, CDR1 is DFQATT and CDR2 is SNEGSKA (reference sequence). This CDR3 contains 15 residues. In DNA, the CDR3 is TGCAGCGGACAGGATCGAGGGTTTAGCAATCAGCCCCAGCATTTT. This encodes CSGQDRGFSNQPQHF.

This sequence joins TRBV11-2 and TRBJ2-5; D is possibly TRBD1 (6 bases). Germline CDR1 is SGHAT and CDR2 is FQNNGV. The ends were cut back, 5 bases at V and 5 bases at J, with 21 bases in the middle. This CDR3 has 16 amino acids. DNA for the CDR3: TGTGCCAGCAGCACCCAATACACAGGGACGGGGGAGACCCAGTACTTC. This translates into CASSTQYTGTGETQYF.

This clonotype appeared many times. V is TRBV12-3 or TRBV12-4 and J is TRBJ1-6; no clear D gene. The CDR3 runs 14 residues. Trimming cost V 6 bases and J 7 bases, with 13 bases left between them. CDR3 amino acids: CASSQSGANSPLHF. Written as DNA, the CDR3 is TGTGCCAGCAGCCAGTCCGGAGCCAATTCACCCCTCCACTTT.

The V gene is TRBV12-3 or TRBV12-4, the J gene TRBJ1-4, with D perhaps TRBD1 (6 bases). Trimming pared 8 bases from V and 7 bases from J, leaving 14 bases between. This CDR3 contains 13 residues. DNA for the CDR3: TGTGCCAGCTCATCGGTGGGGGCTGAAAAACTGTTTTTT. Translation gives CASSSVGAEKLFF.

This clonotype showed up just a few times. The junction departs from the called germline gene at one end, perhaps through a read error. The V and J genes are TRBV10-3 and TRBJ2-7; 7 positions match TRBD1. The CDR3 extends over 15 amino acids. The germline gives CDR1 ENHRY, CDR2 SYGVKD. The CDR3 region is CASSYSTGSLYEQYF. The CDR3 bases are TGTGCCAGCAGTTACTCGACAGGGTCTCTCTACGAGCAGTACTTC.

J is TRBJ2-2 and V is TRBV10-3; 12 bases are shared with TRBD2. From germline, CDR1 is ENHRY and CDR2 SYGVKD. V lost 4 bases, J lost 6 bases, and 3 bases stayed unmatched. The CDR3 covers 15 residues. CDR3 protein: CAISGTSGESGELFF. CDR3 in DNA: TGTGCCATCAGTGGGACTAGCGGGGAGTCCGGGGAGCTGTTTTTT.

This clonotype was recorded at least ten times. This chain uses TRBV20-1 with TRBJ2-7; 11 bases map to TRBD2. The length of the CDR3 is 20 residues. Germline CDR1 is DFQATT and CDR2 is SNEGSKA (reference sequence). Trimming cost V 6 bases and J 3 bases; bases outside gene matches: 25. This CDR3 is CSARRMPTSGTAQNFYEQYF. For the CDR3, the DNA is TGCAGTGCCAGACGGATGCCGACTAGCGGGACTGCCCAAAACTTCTACGAGCAGTACTTC.

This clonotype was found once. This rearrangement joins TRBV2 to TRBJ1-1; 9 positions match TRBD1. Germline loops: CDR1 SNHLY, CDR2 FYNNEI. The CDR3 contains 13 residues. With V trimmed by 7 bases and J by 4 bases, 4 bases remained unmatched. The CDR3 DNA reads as TGTGCCAGCACCCTGGACAGGGGCACTGAAGCTTTCTTT. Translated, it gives CASTLDRGTEAFF. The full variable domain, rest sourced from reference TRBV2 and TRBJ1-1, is EPEVTQTPSHQVTQMGQEVILRCVPISNHLYFYWYRQILGQKVEFLVSFYNNEISEKSEIFDDQFSVERPDGSNFTLKIRSTKLEDSAMYFCASTLDRGTEAFFGQGTRLTVV.